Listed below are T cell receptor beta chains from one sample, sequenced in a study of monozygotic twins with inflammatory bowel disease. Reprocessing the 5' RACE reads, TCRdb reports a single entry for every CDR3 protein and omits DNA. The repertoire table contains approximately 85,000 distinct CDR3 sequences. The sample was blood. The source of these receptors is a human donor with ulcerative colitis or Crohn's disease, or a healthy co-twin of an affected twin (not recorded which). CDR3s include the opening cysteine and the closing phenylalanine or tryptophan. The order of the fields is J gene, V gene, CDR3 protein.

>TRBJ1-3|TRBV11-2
CASSNTGVSGNTIYF
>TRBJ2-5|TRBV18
CASSLLQETQYF
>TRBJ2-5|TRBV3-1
CASSPRYGQGMGTQYF
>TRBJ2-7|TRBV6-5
CASSYSTGFGEQYF
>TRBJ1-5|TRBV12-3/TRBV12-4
CASRPTGYSNQPQHF
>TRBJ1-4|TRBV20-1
CSARDGLNEKLFF
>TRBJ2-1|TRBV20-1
CSARDYRTGSSNEQFF
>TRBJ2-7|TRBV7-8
CASSLSLAGPYEQYF
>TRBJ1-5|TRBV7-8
CASSLVVSQPQHF
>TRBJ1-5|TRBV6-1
CASSPEGQGNINQPQHF
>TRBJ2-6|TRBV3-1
CASSQRLAGGTLSGANVLTF
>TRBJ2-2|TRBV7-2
CASSLAPAGELFF
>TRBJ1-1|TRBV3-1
CASGGVTEAFF
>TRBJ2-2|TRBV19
CASSVGDGGWAGELFF
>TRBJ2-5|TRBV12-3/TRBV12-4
CASSSRLAGGRAGGETQYF
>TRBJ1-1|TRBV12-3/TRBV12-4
CASRDSERNTEAFF
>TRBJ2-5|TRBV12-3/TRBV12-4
CASGTASGMGETQYF
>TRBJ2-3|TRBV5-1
CASSSFERGDTDTQYF
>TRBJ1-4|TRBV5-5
CASSLDTRGEKLFF
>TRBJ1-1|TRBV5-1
CASSLAGGQVNTEAFF
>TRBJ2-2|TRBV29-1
CSVGTGAGTGELFF
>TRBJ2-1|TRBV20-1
CSARTDTNYNEQFF
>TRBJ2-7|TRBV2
CASNPLLAGGRTYEQYF
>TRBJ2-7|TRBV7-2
CASSLNQREQYF
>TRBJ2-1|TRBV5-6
CASTSQVTGTGNEQFF
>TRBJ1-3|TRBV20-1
CSARERNTGAVFGNTIYF
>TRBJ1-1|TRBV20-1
CSARGQHNTEAFF
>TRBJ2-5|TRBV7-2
CASSLVLAGGKETQYF
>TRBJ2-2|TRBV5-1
CASSLGTTGTGELFF
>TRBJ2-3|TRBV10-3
CAISGTGNTDAQYF
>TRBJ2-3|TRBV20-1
CSASGGGYTDTQYF
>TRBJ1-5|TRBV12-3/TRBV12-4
CASSLGDANQPQHF
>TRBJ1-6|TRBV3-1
CASSQLMTYNSPLHF